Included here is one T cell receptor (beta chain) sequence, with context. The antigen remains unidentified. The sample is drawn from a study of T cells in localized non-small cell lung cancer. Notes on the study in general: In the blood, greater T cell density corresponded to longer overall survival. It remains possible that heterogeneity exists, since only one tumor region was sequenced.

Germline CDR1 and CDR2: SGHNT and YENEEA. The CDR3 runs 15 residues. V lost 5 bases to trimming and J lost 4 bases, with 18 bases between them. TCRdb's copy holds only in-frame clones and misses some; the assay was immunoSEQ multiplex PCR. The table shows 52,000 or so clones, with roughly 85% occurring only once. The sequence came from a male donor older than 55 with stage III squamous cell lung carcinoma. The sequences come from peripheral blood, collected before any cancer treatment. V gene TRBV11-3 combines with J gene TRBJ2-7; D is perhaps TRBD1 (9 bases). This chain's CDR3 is CASSREGTGPYEQYF. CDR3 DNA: TGTGCCAGCAGCCGGGAGGGGACAGGGCCGTACGAGCAGTACTTC.